These 5 T cell receptor beta chains originate from one sample sequenced in a study of beta chain features in type 1 diabetes. The isolated RNA, all of it, was reverse transcribed, so expressed TCRB transcripts were what got sequenced. Here immunoSEQ multiplex PCR was the method, and the copy in TCRdb shows in-frame clones only, minus some. The sample has approximately 170,000 clones, almost 8% seen once. Study findings and constraints: Within each of all four CD4+ subsets, Type 1 diabetes patients had TCRB CDR3s that were moderately but significantly shorter.

Their target antigens are unknown. Sequencing input: central memory CD4+ T cells from blood. The receptors come from a man in his late teens or twenties with type 1 diabetes.

The rearrangement uses TRBV18 and TRBJ1-4; possibly TRBD1 for D (6 bases). With 3 bases removed from V and 7 bases from J, the gap between germline ends came to 15 bases. The CDR3 has 15 amino acids. Germline assignment: CDR1 KGHSH and CDR2 LQKENI. The CDR3 loop reads CASSPMGSRGEKLFF. DNA for the CDR3: TGTGCCAGCTCACCGATGGGAAGCAGGGGTGAAAAACTGTTTTTT. The whole variable domain, filled in from reference TRBV18 and TRBJ1-4, reads NAGVMQNPRHLVRRRGQEARLRCSPMKGHSHVYWYRQLPEEGLKFMVYLQKENIIDESGMPKERFSAEFPKEGPSILRIQQVVRGDSAAYFCASSPMGSRGEKLFFGSGTQLSVL.

This clone was seen a few times. This rearrangement joins TRBV11-2 to TRBJ2-7; 10 nucleotides align to TRBD2. Germline V CDR1 and CDR2: SGHAT, FQNNGV. V was pared by 6 bases and J by 2 bases, with 16 bases of the junction left unmatched. This CDR3 is 18 amino acids long. The CDR3 region has the DNA TGTGCCAGCAGTTTGAGGTCCCCTACTAGCGGGATAACCTACGAGCAGTACTTC. Translation: CASSLRSPTSGITYEQYF.

This clone occurred many times. The V and J genes are TRBV29-1 and TRBJ2-7; 7 positions agree with TRBD1. The junction had 9 bases not matched to a gene; V was cut back by 7 bases and J by 3 bases. Germline V gene data show CDR1 as SQVTM and CDR2 as ANQGSEA. This CDR3 region has 13 residues. This chain's CDR3 is CSARGQANYEQYF. The CDR3 region has the DNA TGCAGCGCTCGTGGACAGGCTAACTACGAGCAGTACTTC.

The V gene is TRBV6-1, the J gene TRBJ1-2; TRBD1 agrees at 11 bases. The J segment lost 8 bases and the V segment lost 6 bases, leaving 8 bases of the junction unmatched. This CDR3 comprises 14 residues. Looked up from germline, CDR1 is MNHNS and CDR2 is SASEGT. The CDR3 DNA follows: TGTGCCAGCAGGTCCGGACAGGGGGCGCGAGGCTACACCTTC. This codes for CASRSGQGARGYTF.

This clone was counted only a few times. The chain recombines TRBV25-1 with TRBJ2-4, with a tentative D call TRBD2 (5 bases). This CDR3 has 15 amino acids. CDR1 is MGHDK and CDR2 is SYGVNS in the germline V gene. Trimming left V 1 base short and J 8 bases short, with 15 bases between. This CDR3 is CASSESGISSDIQYF. The DNA for the CDR3 is TGTGCCAGCAGTGAATCGGGGATTTCGTCAGACATTCAGTACTTC.